One sample yielded the 20 T cell receptor beta chains listed below, sequenced in a study of blood T cell repertoires in COVID-19. Here immunoSEQ multiplex PCR was the method, and the copy in TCRdb shows in-frame clones only, minus some. In the table there are around 81,000 clones, approximately 83% of which are singletons. The sample was peripheral blood. The receptor source for this set is an older man with acute or convalescent COVID-19.

This clone was counted once. The chain carries TRBV2 and TRBJ2-7; D is uncertain. Germline V gives CDR1 SNHLY, CDR2 FYNNEI. This CDR3 is 16 amino acids long. Trimming stripped 1 base from V and 0 bases from J, with 13 bases between. The CDR3 nucleotides read TGTGCCAGCAGTGAAGTCCCGGTCCCCATCTCCTACGAGCAGTACTTC. This sequence encodes CASSEVPVPISYEQYF.

The rearrangement uses TRBV5-4 and TRBJ2-7; D may be TRBD1 (6 bases). Looked up from germline, CDR1 is SGHNT and CDR2 is YYREEE (reference sequence). Trimming left V 1 base short and J 5 bases short, with 16 bases between. This CDR3 contains 15 residues. The CDR3 loop is CASSLRGQSLDEQYF. The CDR3 DNA reads as TGTGCCAGCAGCTTGCGCGGACAGAGCTTGGACGAGCAGTACTTC. Full variable domain (remainder filled in from reference TRBV5-4 and TRBJ2-7): ETGVTQSPTHLIKTRGQQVTLRCSSQSGHNTVSWYQQALGQGPQFIFQYYREEENGRGNFPPRFSGLQFPNYSSELNVNALELDDSALYLCASSLRGQSLDEQYFGPGTRLTVT.

This clone appeared once. The chain is built from TRBV7-2 and TRBJ1-6, with 11 bases lining up with TRBD1. The V gene's germline CDR1 is SGHTA and CDR2 FQGNSA. V was clipped by 3 bases and J by 4 bases; unmatched bases: 2. This CDR3 region has 16 residues. The CDR3 region has the DNA TGTGCCAGCAGCTTCGGGACAGGGGGTTATAATTCACCCCTCCACTTT. It specifies CASSFGTGGYNSPLHF.

This chain joins TRBV28 and TRBJ1-5; a possible D gene is TRBD1 (6 bases). The CDR3 is 15 residues long. Germline-derived CDR1 and CDR2 are MDHEN and SYDVKM. V was trimmed by 8 bases and J by 0 bases, leaving 14 bases between them. The CDR3 bases are TGTGCCAGCCTAGGACAGCTTGATAGCAATCAGCCCCAGCATTTT. Translating it yields CASLGQLDSNQPQHF.

This sequence joins TRBV9 and TRBJ2-1; 8 nucleotides align to TRBD2. Germline CDR1 SGDLS, CDR2 YYNGEE. With 0 bases clipped from V and 3 bases from J, the junction kept 2 bases outside the gene matches. The CDR3 is 15 amino acids. CDR3 region: CASSVAAGVYNEQFF. The CDR3, as DNA: TGTGCCAGCAGCGTAGCAGCGGGGGTCTACAATGAGCAGTTCTTC.

The chain combines TRBV5-1 with TRBJ2-1; TRBD2 matches at 7 bases. This CDR3 has 16 residues. Germline CDR1 is SGHRS and CDR2 is YFSETQ. Trimming cost V 4 bases and J 0 bases; bases outside gene matches: 7. Here the CDR3 reads CASSPGGTSSYNEQFF. DNA of the CDR3: TGCGCCAGCAGCCCCGGGGGGACGAGCTCCTACAATGAGCAGTTCTTC.

This chain links TRBV7-2 with TRBJ2-2, with D hard to call. Germline V gene data show CDR1 as SGHTA and CDR2 as FQGNSA. The V end lost 1 base, the J end lost 4 bases, and 10 bases lay between the germline ends. This CDR3 has 15 residues. In DNA form, the CDR3 reads TGTGCCAGCAGCTTAGAGGCTAGTGTCACCGGGGAGCTGTTTTTT. Encoded protein: CASSLEASVTGELFF.

The chain uses TRBV6-5 and TRBJ1-6; D gene ambiguous. V was cut by 4 bases and J by 6 bases, with 10 bases left in between. This CDR3 is 14 amino acids long. The germline CDR1 and CDR2 sequences are MNHEY and SVGAGI. CDR3 in DNA: TGTGCCAGCAGTTCCGGACTTGGTAATTCACCCCTCCACTTT. Translated: CASSSGLGNSPLHF.

The CDR3 DNA reads as TGTGCCAGTAGTATAGGAATCCGCAGGTCCAATGAGCAGTTCTTC. As protein: CASSIGIRRSNEQFF. V gene TRBV19 combines with J gene TRBJ2-1; D is unresolved. In germline, CDR1 is LNHDA, CDR2 SQIVND (reference sequence). CDR3 length: 15 residues. V gave up 1 base and J gave up 6 bases, with 13 bases separating them.

The V and J genes are TRBV3-1 (or the pseudogene TRBV3-2) and TRBJ2-3; 8 nucleotides agree with TRBD2. This CDR3 is built from 16 residues. J was trimmed by 1 base and V by 3 bases; bases with no gene match: 6. The germline gives CDR1 LGHDT, CDR2 YNNKEL (reference sequence). The CDR3 sequence is CASSHPGLGGTDTQYF. CDR3 nucleotides: TGTGCCAGCAGCCATCCGGGACTAGGGGGCACAGATACGCAGTATTTT.

This clone was detected a few times. This chain links TRBV7-2 with TRBJ1-6, with a possible D match to TRBD1 (5 bases). V was pared by 5 bases and J by 3 bases, with 11 bases between. CDR3 size: 15 residues. Per germline, CDR1 SGHTA and CDR2 FQGNSA. This CDR3 reads CASSPQGGYNSPLHF. As DNA, the CDR3 is TGTGCCAGCAGCCCCCAGGGAGGCTATAATTCACCCCTCCACTTT.

This clone was picked up one time. The V and J genes are TRBV7-2 and TRBJ2-3; D call uncertain. Germline CDR1 SGHTA, CDR2 FQGNSA. This CDR3 has 13 residues. V dropped 1 base and J dropped 4 bases, with 6 bases sitting between them. The CDR3 region has the DNA TGTGCCAGCAGCTTAGTAATGTCAGATACGCAGTATTTT. The encoded protein is CASSLVMSDTQYF.

This clone was detected a few times. CDR3 DNA sequence: TGTGCCAGCTCACGGGGGGAAAATCAGCCCCAGCATTTT. It encodes CASSRGENQPQHF. The rearrangement links TRBV18 to TRBJ1-5; a possible D gene is TRBD1 (5 bases). CDR3 length equals 13 residues. V was cut by 4 bases and J by 4 bases, with 8 bases left in between. CDR1 KGHSH and CDR2 LQKENI come from the germline V gene.

This sequence joins TRBV5-8 and TRBJ1-3, with a possible D match to TRBD1 (5 bases). With 6 bases removed from V and 3 bases from J, the gap between germline ends came to 22 bases. Germline CDR1 SGHTS, CDR2 YDEGEE. The CDR3 spans 17 residues. The CDR3 DNA reads TGTGCCAGCAACGGGGGGGTTACTAGCTATCGTGGAAACACCATATATTTT. As protein: CASNGGVTSYRGNTIYF. Full variable domain (remainder filled in from reference TRBV5-8 and TRBJ1-3): EAGVTQSPTHLIKTRGQQATLRCSPISGHTSVYWYQQALGLGLQFLLWYDEGEERNRGNFPPRFSGRQFPNYSSELNVNALELEDSALYLCASNGGVTSYRGNTIYFGEGSWLTVV.

The rearrangement uses TRBV6-5 and TRBJ1-6; 9 bases map to TRBD1. The germline V gene has CDR1 MNHEY and CDR2 SVGAGI. This CDR3 is 13 amino acids long. The V and J ends lost 10 bases and 7 bases, in that order; junction bases with no gene match: 5. CDR3 nucleotides: TGTGCCACTATACAGGGGGCAAATTCACCCCTCCACTTT. Amino acids: CATIQGANSPLHF.

This clone appeared a few times. V and J are TRBV30 and TRBJ1-4; TRBD1 agrees at 9 bases. There are 14 residues in the CDR3. Trimming removed 3 bases from V and 8 bases from J; junction bases left unmatched: 7. CDR1 is GTSNPN and CDR2 is SVGIG in the germline V gene (reference sequence). In DNA form, the CDR3 reads TGTGCCTGGAGACAACAGGGGGCCTGGGAAAAACTGTTTTTT. Its protein product is CAWRQQGAWEKLFF.

This clone appeared once. The chain combines TRBV28 with TRBJ2-7; 8 positions match TRBD1. V shed 6 bases, J shed 9 bases, and the junction held 7 bases outside the gene matches. Germline assignment: CDR1 MDHEN and CDR2 SYDVKM. This CDR3 region has 12 residues. CDR3 in amino acids: CASSQRTGPQYF. The CDR3 nucleotides read TGTGCCAGCAGCCAACGGACAGGGCCGCAGTACTTC. The full variable domain, completed using reference TRBV28 and TRBJ2-7, is DVKVTQSSRYLVKRTGEKVFLECVQDMDHENMFWYRQDPGLGLRLIYFSYDVKMKEKGDIPEGYSVSREKKERFSLILESASTNQTSMYLCASSQRTGPQYFGPGTRLTVT.

This clone was found once. The V call is TRBV18, the J call TRBJ1-5; the D gene is possibly TRBD1 (5 bases). V was pared by 0 bases and J by 0 bases, with 9 bases between. The length of the CDR3 is 16 residues. Germline CDR1 and CDR2: KGHSH and LQKENI. CDR3 nucleotides: TGTGCCAGCTCACCACCGATGGGGGGTAGCAATCAGCCCCAGCATTTT. This codes for CASSPPMGGSNQPQHF.

V is TRBV28 and J is TRBJ1-4; D is perhaps TRBD1 (6 bases). Germline V gene sequence: CDR1 MDHEN, CDR2 SYDVKM. V was trimmed by 5 bases and J by 7 bases, leaving 17 bases between them. The CDR3 length is 15 residues. CDR3 coding DNA: TGTGCCAGCAGTGTACAGGGTCCAAAAAGTGAAAAACTGTTTTTT. This sequence encodes CASSVQGPKSEKLFF.

CDR3 residues: CASSKRQGSAGANVLTF. The CDR3 DNA reads as TGTGCCAGCAGCAAACGACAGGGGAGTGCTGGGGCCAACGTCCTGACTTTC. The J gene is TRBJ2-6, the V gene TRBV14, with 8 bases identical to TRBD1. CDR1 and CDR2 from the germline V gene are SGHDN and FVKESK. This CDR3 has 17 residues. J gave up 2 bases and V 5 bases, and 8 bases lay outside the gene matches.